This note documents a single T cell receptor beta chain sequence. Its specificity is unknown. This entry is derived from a study of cytomegalovirus exposure and HLA in healthy donors. The donors comprised healthy bone marrow donors. CDR3 length equals 12 residues. The germline gives CDR1 SGHTA, CDR2 FQGNSA. With 5 bases removed from V and 9 bases from J, the gap between germline ends came to 8 bases. Whole-study results and caveats: In a later analysis, TCR beta V- and J-gene trimming showed a link to a missense DCLRE1C variant.

PCR used 60 Vbeta primers and 13 Jbeta primers. TCRdb's copy holds only in-frame clones and misses some; the assay was immunoSEQ multiplex PCR. The table lists about 120,000 clones, roughly 77% of them singletons, with almost 5% in the top ten. This TCR derives from a man between 45 and 60 years old in good health and CMV-seropositive. Material: PBMCs. The gene calls are TRBV7-2 and TRBJ1-6; D is unclear. This CDR3 reads CASSLSTSPLHF. DNA for the CDR3: TGTGCCAGCAGCCTCAGTACTTCACCCCTCCACTTT. The entire variable domain, with the rest obtained from reference TRBV7-2 and TRBJ1-6, is as follows: GAGVSQSPSNKVTEKGKDVELRCDPISGHTALYWYRQSLGQGLEFLIYFQGNSAPDKSGLPSDRFSAERTGGSVSTLTIQRTQQEDSAVYLCASSLSTSPLHFGNGTRLTVT.